The 18 T cell receptor beta chains given below trace back to one sample, sequenced in a study of patients and donors after allogeneic stem cell transplantation. TCRdb reprocessed the RT-PCR reads via MiXCR and lists one record per CDR3 protein. The table includes 190,000 or so distinct CDR3 sequences, about 38% detected once. Sequences were obtained from blood, either unsorted or a sorted T cell fraction (not recorded which). Receptor source: a human donor who was either an allogeneic HSCT recipient or a stem cell or donor lymphocyte infusion donor (not recorded which). It is not recorded whose cells these are; they may come from a transplant donor.

The CDR3 loop is CASSLLRDSAYGYTF. CDR3 bases: TGTGCCAGCAGCTTACTCAGGGACAGCGCCTATGGCTACACCTTC. The chain combines TRBV7-2 with TRBJ1-2; TRBD1 matches at 7 bases. V shed 2 bases and J 4 bases; nucleotides not matched to a gene: 7. There are 15 residues in the CDR3. Germline V lookup: CDR1 SGHTA, CDR2 FQGNSA. Complete variable domain (other parts from reference TRBV7-2 and TRBJ1-2): GAGVSQSPSNKVTEKGKDVELRCDPISGHTALYWYRQSLGQGLEFLIYFQGNSAPDKSGLPSDRFSAERTGGSVSTLTIQRTQQEDSAVYLCASSLLRDSAYGYTFGSGTRLTVV.

There are a few counts of this clonotype. This chain connects TRBV5-1 to TRBJ1-1; unclear D gene. This CDR3 is 13 amino acids long. Germline V gene data show CDR1 as SGHRS and CDR2 as YFSETQ. V dropped 4 bases and J dropped 5 bases, with 12 bases sitting between them. CDR3 sequence reads: CASSLQDRTEAFF. The DNA for the CDR3 is TGCGCCAGCAGCCTGCAGGATCGGACTGAAGCTTTCTTT. The full variable domain, completed using reference TRBV5-1 and TRBJ1-1, is KAGVTQTPRYLIKTRGQQVTLSCSPISGHRSVSWYQQTPGQGLQFLFEYFSETQRNKGNFPGRFSGRQFSNSRSEMNVSTLELGDSALYLCASSLQDRTEAFFGQGTRLTVV.

The chain is built from TRBV6-1 and TRBJ2-3; D gene uncertain. CDR3 length: 12 residues. Germline V gene data show CDR1 as MNHNS and CDR2 as SASEGT. Trimming removed 8 bases from V and 4 bases from J, with 10 bases in between. CDR3 sequence reads: CASLGGPDTQYF. Here the CDR3 DNA reads TGTGCCAGCTTGGGCGGCCCAGATACGCAGTATTTT.

The chain couples TRBV12-3 or TRBV12-4 to TRBJ1-1; maybe TRBD1 (6 bases). The length of the CDR3 is 15 residues. The germline V and J ends were trimmed by 1 base and 4 bases, with 13 bases remaining between them. CDR3 sequence: CASSLDGGRGTEAFF. For the CDR3, the DNA is TGTGCCAGCAGTTTAGATGGGGGCCGAGGCACTGAAGCTTTCTTT.

The sample holds a few counts of this clonotype. The chain uses TRBV9 and TRBJ1-4; tentative D call: TRBD1 (6 bases). V lost 5 bases and J 4 bases, leaving 21 bases between the germline ends. Germline V lookup: CDR1 SGDLS, CDR2 YYNGEE. This CDR3 comprises 17 residues. CDR3 in amino acids: CASSYRDTLRGNEKLFF. The DNA for the CDR3 is TGTGCCAGCAGTTACCGGGACACACTGCGGGGTAATGAAAAACTGTTTTTT.

The chain is built from TRBV28 and TRBJ1-4; 8 bases fit TRBD1. Germline V gene sequence: CDR1 MDHEN, CDR2 SYDVKM. Trimming cost V 3 bases and J 7 bases; bases outside gene matches: 10. The CDR3 is made up of 16 amino acids. This chain's CDR3 is CASSFLIQGAREKLFF. The DNA of the CDR3 is TGTGCCAGCAGTTTCCTTATCCAGGGGGCACGTGAAAAACTGTTTTTT.

This clonotype occurred a few times. This rearrangement joins TRBV10-3 to TRBJ2-7, with 9 nucleotides matching TRBD1. Germline V CDR1 and CDR2: ENHRY, SYGVKD. With V trimmed by 4 bases and J by 6 bases, 4 bases remained unmatched. This CDR3 has 13 residues. Here the CDR3 DNA reads TGTGCCATCAGTGGGGGACAGGGCGGCGAGCAGTACTTC. Amino acids: CAISGGQGGEQYF.

The chain uses TRBV15 and TRBJ2-3; 10 bases are shared with TRBD2. J lost 2 bases, V lost 0 bases, and 5 bases had no gene match. Germline assignment: CDR1 LNHNV and CDR2 YYDKDF (reference sequence). The CDR3 has 17 residues. The CDR3 bases are TGTGCCACCAGCAGAGATCTACTAGCGGGGATCACAGATACGCAGTATTTT. Translation: CATSRDLLAGITDTQYF.

This clonotype was observed a handful of times. This chain connects TRBV15 to TRBJ2-5; TRBD1 is a possible D gene (5 bases). The V end lost 3 bases, the J end lost 2 bases, and 7 bases lay between the germline ends. CDR3 length: 13 residues. Germline-derived CDR1 and CDR2 are LNHNV and YYDKDF (reference sequence). Here the CDR3 DNA reads TGTGCCACCAGCAGGACAGCTCAAGAGACCCAGTACTTC. This encodes CATSRTAQETQYF.

This clonotype was picked up a small number of times. The chain is built from TRBV24-1 and TRBJ1-3; no definite D call. The CDR3 totals 14 residues. V lost 4 bases and J lost 4, with 10 bases in between. Germline V gene sequence: CDR1 KGHDR, CDR2 SFDVKD. CDR3 loop: CATSDPDGGNTIYF. The CDR3 DNA is TGTGCCACCAGTGACCCGGATGGGGGAAACACCATATATTTT.

The chain is built from TRBV29-1 and TRBJ1-1, with a weak D call TRBD1 (6 bases). CDR1 is SQVTM, CDR2 ANQGSEA, per germline. The CDR3 is 12 residues long. Trimming took 6 bases from V and 9 from J, leaving 17 bases between them. In DNA form, the CDR3 reads TGCAGCGTGGCGGGACAAGAAGTCAAAGCTTTCTTT. Translated, it gives CSVAGQEVKAFF.

The chain uses TRBV2 and TRBJ2-1; tentatively, D is TRBD1 (5 bases). With 7 bases removed from V and 0 bases from J, the gap between germline ends came to 10 bases. The V gene's germline CDR1 is SNHLY and CDR2 FYNNEI. This CDR3 is built from 14 residues. CDR3 region: CASTTGSSYNEQFF. The CDR3 DNA reads TGTGCCAGCACTACAGGCAGCTCCTACAATGAGCAGTTCTTC.

J is TRBJ1-4 and V is TRBV3-1; D gene unclear. V was cut by 0 bases and J by 12 bases, with 11 bases left in between. Germline lookup yields CDR1 LGHDT and CDR2 YNNKEL (reference sequence). This CDR3 is 13 amino acids long. The CDR3 bases are TGTGCCAGCAGCCAAGATTGGACGGGAGAACTGTTTTTT. Protein: CASSQDWTGELFF. Full variable domain (outside the CDR3, taken from reference TRBV3-1 and TRBJ1-4): DTAVSQTPKYLVTQMGNDKSIKCEQNLGHDTMYWYKQDSKKFLKIMFSYNNKELIINETVPNRFSPKSPDKAHLNLHINSLELGDSAVYFCASSQDWTGELFFGSGTQLSVL.

The chain has TRBV18 and TRBJ1-1, with a weak D call TRBD1 (5 bases). CDR3 length: 15 amino acids. The V gene lost 2 bases and the J gene lost 3 bases, with 13 bases spanning the gap. Germline V gene lookup returns CDR1 KGHSH and CDR2 LQKENI. The CDR3 DNA reads as TGTGCCAGCTCACCATTCTCCAGGGTCGACACTGAAGCTTTCTTT. Residues: CASSPFSRVDTEAFF.

This clonotype has a single count. The J gene is TRBJ2-1, the V gene TRBV7-3; TRBD1 agrees at 8 bases. Germline loops: CDR1 SGHTA, CDR2 FQGTGA. CDR3 size: 15 residues. J lost 4 bases, V lost 5 bases, and 7 bases had no gene match. The CDR3 sequence: CASSLRQGLYNEQFF. The CDR3 DNA is TGTGCCAGCAGCCTCCGACAGGGGCTTTACAATGAGCAGTTCTTC.

The V gene is TRBV5-1, the J gene TRBJ2-1, with D tentatively TRBD1 (7 bases). This CDR3 has 14 amino acids. Germline loops: CDR1 SGHRS, CDR2 YFSETQ. Trimming removed 7 bases from V and 4 bases from J, with 15 bases in between. The DNA for the CDR3 is TGCGCCAGCGCCCTGGAGGGGGCATACAATGAGCAGTTCTTC. Translated, it gives CASALEGAYNEQFF.

This chain connects TRBV24-1 to TRBJ2-3; 7 bases are shared with TRBD2. Germline assignment: CDR1 KGHDR and CDR2 SFDVKD. This CDR3 spans 13 amino acids. The V segment lost 4 bases and the J segment 9 bases; nucleotides outside the gene matches: 6. As DNA, the CDR3 is TGTGCCACCAGTGACCCAACTAGCGTAACGCAGTATTTT. Protein sequence: CATSDPTSVTQYF.

CDR3 region: CASSPGGSTYTQYF. The CDR3 DNA reads TGTGCCAGCTCACCCGGTGGAAGCACTTATACGCAGTATTTT. V gene TRBV18 combines with J gene TRBJ2-3; D call uncertain. Deletions cut 3 bases from V and 7 bases from J, with 14 bases between. CDR1 and CDR2 (germline): KGHSH, LQKENI. The CDR3 is 14 amino acids.